This T cell receptor (beta chain) stems from a study of neurological immune-mediated disorders. Study-wide points: In HTLV-1-associated myelopathy, TCR clonal expansion was greatest, and in multiple sclerosis it was least, below healthy controls. Private repertoires in all groups were suggested by the finding that expanded clones across subjects shared no CDR3 amino acid sequences.

This clonotype was observed at least ten times. The antigen is not known. With 10-nucleotide random UMIs included, cDNA was synthesized by 5'RACE. One entry per CDR3 protein, called by TCRdb with MiXCR from the 5' RACE reads. The table has roughly 60,000 distinct CDR3 sequences, 8.5% to 10% seen once; the top ten hold roughly an eighth. Trimming cost V 2 bases and J 2 bases, with 6 bases left between them. This CDR3 contains 13 residues. Per the germline V gene, CDR1 is SGHTA and CDR2 is FQGTGA. The time point denotes: longitudinal time-point 2. For the unsorted libraries, 2 million PBMCs stored at -80 C served as input.

The origin of this receptor is a young man in good health. The J gene is TRBJ2-5, the V gene TRBV7-3, with D uncertain. The sequenced material came from PBMCs. The CDR3 region has the DNA TGTGCCAGCAGCTTAGTGGGGCAAGAGACCCAGTACTTC. This codes for CASSLVGQETQYF.